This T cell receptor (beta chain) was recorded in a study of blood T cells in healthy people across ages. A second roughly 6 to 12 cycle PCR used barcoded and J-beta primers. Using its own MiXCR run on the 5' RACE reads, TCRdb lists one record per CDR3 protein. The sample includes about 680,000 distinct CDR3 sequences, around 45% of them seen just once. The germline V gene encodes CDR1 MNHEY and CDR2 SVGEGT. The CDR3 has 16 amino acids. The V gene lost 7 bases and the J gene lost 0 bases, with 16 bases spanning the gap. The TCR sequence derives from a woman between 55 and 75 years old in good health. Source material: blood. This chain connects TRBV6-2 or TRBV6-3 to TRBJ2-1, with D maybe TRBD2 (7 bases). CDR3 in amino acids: CASTGEGGSSYNEQFF. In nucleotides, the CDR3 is TGTGCCAGCACAGGGGAGGGGGGGAGCTCCTACAATGAGCAGTTCTTC.